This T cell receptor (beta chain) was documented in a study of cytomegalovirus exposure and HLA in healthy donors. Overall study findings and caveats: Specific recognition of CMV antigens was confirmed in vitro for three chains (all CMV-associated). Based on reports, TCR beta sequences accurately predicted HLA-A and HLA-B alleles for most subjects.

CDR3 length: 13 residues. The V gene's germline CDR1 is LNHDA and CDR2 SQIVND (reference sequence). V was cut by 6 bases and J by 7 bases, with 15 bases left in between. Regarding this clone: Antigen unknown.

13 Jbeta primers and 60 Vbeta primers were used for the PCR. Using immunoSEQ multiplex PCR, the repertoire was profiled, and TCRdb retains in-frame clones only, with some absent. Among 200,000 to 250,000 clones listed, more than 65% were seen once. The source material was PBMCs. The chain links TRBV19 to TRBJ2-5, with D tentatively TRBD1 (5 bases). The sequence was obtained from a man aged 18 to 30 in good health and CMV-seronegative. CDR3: CASRMTATGTQYF. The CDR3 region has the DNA TGTGCCAGTAGAATGACAGCAACGGGGACCCAGTACTTC.